This TCR beta chain was found in a study of beta chain features in type 1 diabetes. On the study more broadly: Age, gender and cell yields were similar between patients and healthy donors.

Sequencing targeted expressed TCRB transcripts, as all isolated RNA had been reverse transcribed. Using immunoSEQ multiplex PCR, the repertoire was profiled, and TCRdb retains in-frame clones only, with some absent. Altogether roughly 280,000 clones are present, around 24% being singletons, with the ten largest covering about 0.012%. Stem cell-like memory, regulatory, central memory and naive CD4+ cells were sorted via CD45RO/CCR7/CD25/CD127/CD95/CD27. Whole-study findings and limits: Moderate yet significant TCRB CDR3 shortening was seen in Type 1 diabetes patients in all four CD4+ subsets.

This clone turned up a few times. Its specificity is unknown. Sequenced: naive CD4+ T cells from blood. The TCR originated in a woman aged 25 to 39 with type 1 diabetes.

Written as DNA, the CDR3 is TGTGCCAGCAGCGTAACAGGGTTTGGCTACACCTTC. Residues: CASSVTGFGYTF. The chain uses TRBV9 and TRBJ1-2, with D possibly matching TRBD1 (6 bases). The germline V gene encodes CDR1 SGDLS and CDR2 YYNGEE. The V gene lost 1 base and the J gene lost 7 bases, with 8 bases spanning the gap. The CDR3 spans 12 residues.